Following are 18 T cell receptor beta chains from one sample sequenced in a study of cytomegalovirus exposure and HLA in healthy donors. Use of 60 Vbeta and 13 Jbeta primers characterized the PCR. Sequencing was performed with immunoSEQ multiplex PCR; in TCRdb, only in-frame clones are kept and a portion is missing. The sample consists of approximately 190,000 clones, roughly 73% of them appearing once. Sequencing was carried out using PBMCs. The receptor set was obtained from a woman aged 25 to 39 in good health and CMV-seronegative.

J is TRBJ1-5 and V is TRBV2; no definite D call. V lost 4 bases to trimming and J lost 0 bases, with 4 bases between them. Germline V gene data show CDR1 as SNHLY and CDR2 as FYNNEI. The CDR3 runs to 13 residues. The CDR3 sequence is CASSVYSNQPQHF. In nucleotides, the CDR3 is TGTGCCAGCAGTGTCTATAGCAATCAGCCCCAGCATTTT.

CDR3: CASGQGTYNEQFF. The CDR3, as DNA: TGTGCCAGTGGACAGGGGACCTACAATGAGCAGTTCTTC. This chain links TRBV19 with TRBJ2-1; TRBD1 agrees at 9 bases. The CDR3 is 13 residues long. Germline V gives CDR1 LNHDA, CDR2 SQIVND (reference sequence). V dropped 8 bases and J dropped 2; count of bases not matched to a gene: 1.

This rearrangement joins TRBV2 to TRBJ2-7; 10 positions agree with TRBD2. V dropped 5 bases and J dropped 5; count of bases not matched to a gene: 6. The germline CDR1 and CDR2 sequences are SNHLY and FYNNEI. The CDR3 is 14 residues long. The CDR3 DNA follows: TGTGCCAGCAGTTTTTCCGGGACTAGCGACGAGCAGTACTTC. It codes for CASSFSGTSDEQYF.

The chain is built from TRBV7-2 and TRBJ1-4; 9 nucleotides line up with TRBD1. J gave up 6 bases and V 5 bases, and 4 bases lay outside the gene matches. Germline CDR1 SGHTA, CDR2 FQGNSA. CDR3 size: 14 residues. The CDR3 sequence is CASSPGTGYEKLFF. DNA for the CDR3: TGTGCCAGCAGCCCCGGGACAGGGTATGAAAAACTGTTTTTT.

This sequence joins TRBV5-1 and TRBJ2-3; D is unclear. Per germline, CDR1 SGHRS and CDR2 YFSETQ. V shed 0 bases and J shed 1 base, with 9 bases lying between them. The CDR3 totals 15 residues. In nucleotides, the CDR3 is TGCGCCAGCAGCTTGGGAGTAGTCGGCACAGATACGCAGTATTTT. Translation gives CASSLGVVGTDTQYF.

The V and J genes are TRBV5-1 and TRBJ1-1; TRBD1 is a possible D gene (5 bases). Germline assignment: CDR1 SGHRS and CDR2 YFSETQ. With 5 bases removed from V and 4 bases from J, the gap between germline ends came to 24 bases. This CDR3 region has 17 residues. The CDR3 here is CASRETGTTVGGTEAFF. The CDR3 DNA reads TGCGCCAGCAGGGAAACCGGGACGACGGTGGGAGGCACTGAAGCTTTCTTT.

V and J are TRBV9 and TRBJ2-7; possibly TRBD1 for D (6 bases). V was cut by 4 bases and J by 2 bases, with 16 bases left in between. The CDR3 covers 15 residues. CDR1 and CDR2 (germline): SGDLS, YYNGEE. CDR3 nucleotides: TGTGCCAGCAGCCCCACAGGGTTTTTTCCCTACGAGCAGTACTTC. Amino acid sequence: CASSPTGFFPYEQYF.

This chain uses TRBV11-2 with TRBJ2-1, with D perhaps matching TRBD1 (6 bases). The CDR3 consists of 16 residues. From germline, CDR1 is SGHAT and CDR2 FQNNGV. V shed 5 bases and J shed 1 base, with 15 bases lying between them. CDR3 sequence reads: CASSPKGVQSYNEQFF. The CDR3 region has the DNA TGTGCCAGCAGCCCCAAGGGGGTCCAGTCCTACAATGAGCAGTTCTTC.

The rearrangement uses TRBV7-9 and TRBJ1-1; 9 bases agree with TRBD1. CDR1 and CDR2 (germline): SEHNR, FQNEAQ (reference sequence). Losses at the gene ends were 5 bases for V and 5 bases for J; bases not matched to a gene: 6. The CDR3 runs 14 residues. CDR3 protein: CASSLQGARTEAFF. Written as DNA, the CDR3 is TGTGCCAGCAGCCTACAGGGGGCCCGAACTGAAGCTTTCTTT.

In this sample, this clone turned up a few times. This chain links TRBV5-6 with TRBJ1-1; 9 bases align to TRBD1. Per the germline V gene, CDR1 is SGHDT and CDR2 is YYEEEE. The CDR3 covers 15 residues. J was trimmed by 2 bases and V by 4 bases; bases with no gene match: 6. CDR3 coding DNA: TGTGCCAGCAGCCGTACGACAGGGGGAAACACTGAAGCTTTCTTT. Amino acid sequence: CASSRTTGGNTEAFF.

The CDR3 loop is CASKLTGHNEKLFF. DNA for the CDR3: TGTGCCAGCAAATTGACAGGTCATAATGAAAAACTGTTTTTT. This chain uses TRBV27 with TRBJ1-4; the D gene is possibly TRBD1 (6 bases). This CDR3 contains 14 residues. V was cut by 7 bases and J by 4 bases, with 13 bases left in between. CDR1 is MNHEY and CDR2 is SMNVEV in the germline V gene (reference sequence).

This rearrangement joins TRBV7-2 to TRBJ1-2; 8 bases align to TRBD1. The ends lost 5 bases at V and 1 base at J; junction bases unmatched: 6. The CDR3 covers 15 residues. Germline assignment: CDR1 SGHTA and CDR2 FQGNSA. As DNA, the CDR3 is TGTGCCAGCAGCCTCAGGACAGGGTTTAACTATGGCTACACCTTC. This encodes CASSLRTGFNYGYTF.

The CDR3 here is CASSMITGNEQFF. The CDR3 DNA reads TGTGCCAGCAGTATGATCACAGGGAATGAGCAGTTCTTC. The rearrangement links TRBV2 to TRBJ2-1; D is possibly TRBD1 (6 bases). Germline CDR1 SNHLY, CDR2 FYNNEI. This CDR3 is built from 13 residues. V dropped 5 bases and J dropped 7 bases, with 12 bases sitting between them.

The chain is built from TRBV11-2 and TRBJ2-1, with D perhaps matching TRBD2 (6 bases). The germline V gene has CDR1 SGHAT and CDR2 FQNNGV. CDR3 size: 15 residues. V gave up 8 bases and J gave up 6 bases, with 20 bases separating them. CDR3 sequence: CASLPGPGGFNEQFF. The CDR3, as DNA: TGTGCCAGCCTTCCGGGACCCGGGGGTTTCAATGAGCAGTTCTTC. Looking up the rest from reference TRBV11-2 and TRBJ2-1 gives the full variable domain: EAGVAQSPRYKIIEKRQSVAFWCNPISGHATLYWYQQILGQGPKLLIQFQNNGVVDDSQLPKDRFSAERLKGVDSTLKIQPAKLEDSAVYLCASLPGPGGFNEQFFGPGTRLTVL.

The V call is TRBV19, the J call TRBJ1-2, with 7 bases aligning to TRBD1. The CDR3 totals 13 residues. Germline lookup yields CDR1 LNHDA and CDR2 SQIVND (reference sequence). The V and J ends lost 8 bases and 4 bases, in that order; junction bases with no gene match: 7. The CDR3 coding sequence is TGTGCCAGTGGACCTCGGGACAGCTATGGCTACACCTTC. This sequence encodes CASGPRDSYGYTF.

This clone was seen a handful of times. The CDR3 protein is CASSPTGNYGYTF. In DNA, the CDR3 is TGTGCCAGCAGTCCGACAGGGAACTATGGCTACACCTTC. V usage is TRBV28 and J usage is TRBJ1-2; 7 nucleotides agree with TRBD1. The CDR3 has 13 amino acids. Germline CDR1 is MDHEN and CDR2 is SYDVKM. The V segment lost 5 bases and the J segment 2 bases; nucleotides outside the gene matches: 2.

In its sample, this clone was seen a few times. The chain uses TRBV5-6 and TRBJ1-4; D unclear. V lost 7 bases, J lost 2 bases, and 12 bases lay in between. Germline assignment: CDR1 SGHDT and CDR2 YYEEEE. CDR3 length: 14 residues. CDR3: CASSQITTNEKLFF. The CDR3 region has the DNA TGTGCCAGCTCACAGATTACGACTAATGAAAAACTGTTTTTT.

This sequence joins TRBV5-4 and TRBJ2-1; D may be TRBD2 (7 bases). The CDR3 has 16 amino acids. Trimming shortened V by 4 bases and J by 5 bases, and 19 bases separated the two germline ends. Looked up from germline, CDR1 is SGHNT and CDR2 is YYREEE (reference sequence). Here the CDR3 DNA reads TGTGCCAGCAGCCAGAAAGGGGGGGGAAGGCACAATGAGCAGTTCTTC. It is translated as CASSQKGGGRHNEQFF.